These 9 T cell receptor beta chains were all obtained from the same sample, sequenced in a study of Graves' ophthalmopathy and Graves' hyperthyroidism. Amplification of TCR beta CDR3 regions used RNA transcripts. Amplification began with first-round RT-PCR using HTBI primers, then second-round multiplex PCR was performed. MiXCR, applied by TCRdb to the multiplex PCR reads, yields one record per CDR3 protein. The sample includes hundreds of thousands of distinct CDR3 sequences, 15% to 19% of them seen just once. Material: peripheral blood. The receptors originated from a woman between 18 and 29 years old with stable Graves' hyperthyroidism.

This clonotype has a count of ten or more. The junction shows a germline mismatch at one end, possibly a read error. The rearrangement links TRBV19 to TRBJ1-1; a weak D match, TRBD1 (5 bases). The CDR3 spans 14 residues. Germline V gives CDR1 LNHDA, CDR2 SQIVND (reference sequence). The CDR3 loop is CASSIRGVGTGAFF. The CDR3 bases are TGTGCCAGTAGTATAAGGGGAGTAGGTACTGGAGCTTTCTTT.

This clonotype was seen many times. This chain links TRBV10-3 with TRBJ1-1; D remains unclear. The germline CDR1 and CDR2 sequences are ENHRY and SYGVKD. V lost 7 bases and J lost 1, with 16 bases in between. The CDR3 consists of 15 residues. DNA of the CDR3: TGTGCCATCACTCAGTTGCTTTCAGGGAACACTGAAGCTTTCTTT. It is translated as CAITQLLSGNTEAFF.

Of note for this clonotype: This may be a read error: a much more frequent sequence differs by one nucleotide. The chain has TRBV12-3 or TRBV12-4 and TRBJ2-7; TRBD1 agrees at 7 bases. The CDR3 consists of 14 residues. CDR3 nucleotides: TGTGCCGGCAGGTTCGACAGGGCTTCTGGCGAGCAGTACTTC. As protein: CAGRFDRASGEQYF.

V gene TRBV10-2 combines with J gene TRBJ2-7; 7 bases align to TRBD1. CDR1 WSHSY and CDR2 SAAADI come from the germline V gene. The trim removed 3 bases at V and 0 bases at J, leaving 5 bases unmatched. The CDR3 consists of 15 residues. CDR3: CASSDSNRGSYEQYF. CDR3 DNA sequence: TGCGCCAGCAGTGATTCTAACAGGGGCTCCTACGAGCAGTACTTC.

The rearrangement links TRBV7-4 to TRBJ2-7, with 7 bases that match TRBD2. With V trimmed by 3 bases and J by 3 bases, 11 bases remained unmatched. The CDR3 totals 16 residues. Germline V gives CDR1 SGHVT, CDR2 SQSDAQ. CDR3 amino acids: CASSFLSSGRFYEQYF. The CDR3, as DNA: TGTGCCAGCAGCTTCCTCTCTAGCGGAAGATTCTACGAGCAGTACTTC.

In its sample, this clonotype was seen many times. The chain uses TRBV12-3 or TRBV12-4 and TRBJ1-5; no clear D gene. Deletions cut 6 bases from V and 2 bases from J, with 17 bases between. This CDR3 spans 16 amino acids. CDR3 protein: CASSPDYPYGNQPQHF. The CDR3 DNA is TGTGCCAGCAGCCCCGATTATCCCTATGGCAATCAGCCCCAGCATTTT.

This clonotype has ten or more counts. The rearrangement uses TRBV12-3 or TRBV12-4 and TRBJ1-1; D ambiguous. This CDR3 spans 18 amino acids. V lost 0 bases to trimming and J lost 3 bases, with 20 bases between them. Written as DNA, the CDR3 is TGTGCCAGCAGTTTAGCTCTATCGGGGTTCGGGCAGGACACTGAAGCTTTCTTT. Amino acids: CASSLALSGFGQDTEAFF.

There are many counts of this clonotype. This sequence joins TRBV6-2 or TRBV6-3 and TRBJ2-7; maybe TRBD1 (6 bases). This CDR3 is built from 13 residues. Deletions cut 6 bases from V and 2 bases from J, with 11 bases between. Germline loops: CDR1 MNHEY, CDR2 SVGEGT. CDR3 DNA sequence: TGTGCCAGCAGCCGCAGGGGACCCTACGAGCAGTACTTC. It yields the protein CASSRRGPYEQYF.

This clonotype was found many times. The chain joins TRBV6-2 or TRBV6-3 to TRBJ2-5; 14 nucleotides align to TRBD2. This CDR3 spans 18 amino acids. The trim removed 0 bases at V and 2 bases at J, leaving 5 bases unmatched. The germline V gene encodes CDR1 MNHEY and CDR2 SVGEGT. In nucleotides, the CDR3 is TGTGCCAGCAGTTACTCGCTTGGACTAGCGGGGGGTCAAGAGACCCAGTACTTC. Translated: CASSYSLGLAGGQETQYF.